One and the same sample provided the 22 T cell receptor beta chains below, sequenced in a study of T-cell memory formation after mild COVID-19. TCRdb reprocessed the 5' RACE reads with MiXCR, giving one entry per CDR3 protein. The profile shows hundreds of thousands of distinct CDR3 sequences, roughly 15% of them singletons. Sequenced sample: PBMCs or a T cell subset sorted from them (not recorded which). The receptors were gathered from a man between 18 and 29 years old who had mild COVID-19 (a few samples of this study predate the infection). Cell type and time point are not known.

This clonotype was counted at least ten times. For the CDR3, the DNA is TGTGCCAGCAGTTTCAGGGGTTCCTACAATGAGCAGTTCTTC. Amino acids: CASSFRGSYNEQFF. V usage is TRBV7-8 and J usage is TRBJ2-1; TRBD1 might be the D (6 bases). Trimming shortened V by 6 bases and J by 1 base, and 10 bases separated the two germline ends. Looked up from germline, CDR1 is SGHVS and CDR2 is FQNEAQ. The CDR3 consists of 14 residues.

This clonotype has just a few counts. The rearrangement links TRBV6-1 to TRBJ2-2, with a possible D match to TRBD2 (5 bases). Trimming shortened V by 8 bases and J by 7 bases, and 20 bases separated the two germline ends. Germline V gene lookup returns CDR1 MNHNS and CDR2 SASEGT. The CDR3 runs 15 residues. CDR3 in amino acids: CASLNRVAYSGELFF. The CDR3 bases are TGTGCCAGCCTCAACCGGGTAGCGTACAGCGGGGAGCTGTTTTTT.

The rearrangement joins TRBV7-6 to TRBJ2-7, with D possibly being TRBD1 (6 bases). Looked up from germline, CDR1 is SGHVS and CDR2 is FNYEAQ. The CDR3 has 11 residues. V lost 5 bases to trimming and J lost 7 bases, with 9 bases between them. CDR3 sequence reads: CASSQTGEQYF. The CDR3 region has the DNA TGTGCCAGCAGCCAAACAGGGGAGCAGTACTTC.

This clonotype was detected ten times or more. The V gene is TRBV7-3, the J gene TRBJ2-3; 7 nucleotides line up with TRBD2. V was clipped by 1 base and J by 5 bases; unmatched bases: 9. The CDR3 has 16 amino acids. CDR1 and CDR2 from the germline V gene are SGHTA and FQGTGA. DNA of the CDR3: TGTGCCAGCAGCTTAAATTCCCGGGGGGTGAGAGATACGCAGTATTTT. Protein product: CASSLNSRGVRDTQYF.

The chain combines TRBV24-1 with TRBJ1-2, with TRBD1 identical over 7 bases. The CDR3 is 16 amino acids. V was pared by 0 bases and J by 3 bases, with 6 bases of the junction left unmatched. Germline CDR1 reads KGHDR; CDR2 reads SFDVKD. The CDR3 loop reads CATSDLRRQGDYGYTF. The CDR3 bases are TGTGCCACCAGTGATTTGAGGCGACAGGGAGACTATGGCTACACCTTC.

This clonotype was found a few times. V and J are TRBV19 and TRBJ1-1; D possibly corresponds to TRBD1 (5 bases). V lost 3 bases, J lost 3 bases, and 11 bases lay in between. CDR3 length: 14 residues. Germline V lookup: CDR1 LNHDA, CDR2 SQIVND (reference sequence). CDR3: CASSMAGRDTEAFF. DNA of the CDR3: TGTGCCAGTAGTATGGCAGGGCGGGACACTGAAGCTTTCTTT.

There are many counts of this clonotype. This chain links TRBV18 with TRBJ2-7, with D perhaps TRBD1 or TRBD2 (5 bases each). CDR3 length: 15 residues. Trimming stripped 6 bases from V and 0 bases from J, with 15 bases between. Germline V CDR1 and CDR2: KGHSH, LQKENI. The CDR3 DNA sequence: TGTGCCAGCTCCCGGGCCCCAGGGAGCTCCTACGAGCAGTACGTC. Protein: CASSRAPGSSYEQYV.

The chain couples TRBV28 to TRBJ2-7; TRBD1 aligns across 9 bases. CDR1 is MDHEN and CDR2 is SYDVKM in the germline V gene. Trimming cost V 6 bases and J 5 bases; bases outside gene matches: 8. The CDR3 is 14 amino acids. In nucleotides, the CDR3 is TGTGCCAGCAGCGGAGGACAGGGGATTCACGAGCAGTACGTC. It is translated as CASSGGQGIHEQYV.

V gene TRBV7-9 combines with J gene TRBJ2-5; D is unresolved. The CDR3 extends over 12 amino acids. Germline assignment: CDR1 SEHNR and CDR2 FQNEAQ (reference sequence). With 3 bases removed from V and 4 bases from J, the gap between germline ends came to 6 bases. The CDR3 loop reads CASSFLSETQYF. In DNA, the CDR3 is TGTGCCAGCAGCTTCCTCTCAGAGACCCAGTACTTC.

The chain recombines TRBV6-1 with TRBJ1-1; D is uncertain. The CDR3 loop spans 12 amino acids. Germline CDR1 is MNHNS and CDR2 is SASEGT. V was cut by 6 bases and J by 4 bases, with 9 bases left in between. CDR3 sequence reads: CASSQAVTEAFF. CDR3 DNA sequence: TGTGCCAGCAGCCAAGCAGTCACTGAAGCTTTCTTT.

This clonotype came up a few times. V usage is TRBV6-6 and J usage is TRBJ2-2; 8 bases agree with TRBD1. With 5 bases clipped from V and 5 bases from J, the junction kept 7 bases outside the gene matches. Germline V CDR1 and CDR2: MNHNY, SVGAGI (reference sequence). This CDR3 region has 15 residues. In DNA, the CDR3 is TGTGCCAGCAGTAGATCAAGACAGGGGACCGGGGAGCTGTTTTTT. It yields the protein CASSRSRQGTGELFF.

A few counts support this clonotype. V gene TRBV4-3 combines with J gene TRBJ2-3, with 10 nucleotides matching TRBD2. CDR3 length: 17 residues. V shed 1 base and J 6 bases; nucleotides not matched to a gene: 10. The V gene's germline CDR1 is LGHNA and CDR2 YSLEER. CDR3 DNA sequence: TGCGCCAGCAGCCAAGGGGCCTTAGCGGGGGGTGGGGATACGCAGTATTTT. As protein: CASSQGALAGGGDTQYF.

The chain couples TRBV29-1 to TRBJ2-7; D call uncertain. In germline, CDR1 is SQVTM, CDR2 ANQGSEA. CDR3 length equals 12 residues. V was clipped by 7 bases and J by 5 bases, with 15 bases between them. CDR3 sequence (DNA): TGCAGCGCTAACTCAGGTACCAACGAGCAGTACTTC. It encodes CSANSGTNEQYF.

The chain employs TRBV5-5 and TRBJ1-1; possibly TRBD1 for D (6 bases). V lost 1 base and J 5 bases, leaving 18 bases between the germline ends. Germline V lookup: CDR1 SGHKS, CDR2 YYEKEE (reference sequence). CDR3 length equals 16 residues. The CDR3 nucleotides are TGTGCCAGCAGCTTGTTGGGCTCAGGGGTTGGAACTGAAGCTTTCTTT. Its protein product is CASSLLGSGVGTEAFF. The full variable domain, completed using reference TRBV5-5 and TRBJ1-1, is DAGVTQSPTHLIKTRGQQVTLRCSPISGHKSVSWYQQVLGQGPQFIFQYYEKEERGRGNFPDRFSARQFPNYSSELNVNALLLGDSALYLCASSLLGSGVGTEAFFGQGTRLTVV.

The CDR3 region has the DNA TGTGCCAGCAGCCCCTGGACAGGGCAAGGACAAGAGACCCAGTACTTC. Translated: CASSPWTGQGQETQYF. The chain uses TRBV7-9 and TRBJ2-5, with 8 nucleotides matching TRBD1. J lost 2 bases, V lost 5 bases, and 10 bases had no gene match. The germline gives CDR1 SEHNR, CDR2 FQNEAQ (reference sequence). CDR3 size: 16 residues.

This chain links TRBV28 with TRBJ1-3; D is undetermined. Trimming took off 4 bases at V and 9 bases at J, with 7 bases between the two ends. CDR3 size: 11 residues. CDR1 is MDHEN and CDR2 is SYDVKM in the germline V gene. In DNA, the CDR3 is TGTGCCAGCAGTTACAGAAGCACCATATATTTT. This sequence encodes CASSYRSTIYF.

The rearrangement links TRBV7-3 to TRBJ2-3; perhaps TRBD1 as D (5 bases). This CDR3 spans 14 amino acids. Per germline, CDR1 SGHTA and CDR2 FQGTGA. V shed 5 bases and J shed 7 bases, with 16 bases lying between them. CDR3 nucleotide sequence: TGTGCCAGCAGCCCATCCGAGCCAGGGCATACGCAGTATTTT. Its protein product is CASSPSEPGHTQYF.

For this clonotype: Because it lacks the conserved phenylalanine or tryptophan at the end, this CDR3 is likely a read error. This chain joins TRBV10-3 and TRBJ2-7; D is unclear. The germline V gene has CDR1 ENHRY and CDR2 SYGVKD. The CDR3 covers 16 residues. The V and J ends lost 0 bases and 4 bases respectively, with 16 bases between them. CDR3 region: CAISESLGSVGYEQYL. DNA for the CDR3: TGTGCCATCAGTGAGTCCTTGGGATCGGTGGGATACGAGCAGTACTTG.

The genes are TRBV7-8 and TRBJ2-2; D may be TRBD1 (6 bases). The CDR3 length is 16 residues. The ends were cut back, 5 bases at V and 4 bases at J, with 17 bases in the middle. CDR1 is SGHVS and CDR2 is FQNEAQ in the germline V gene. Here the CDR3 reads CASSRTRGIGTGELFF. As DNA, the CDR3 is TGTGCCAGCAGCCGCACCAGGGGAATAGGCACCGGGGAGCTGTTTTTT.

The J gene is TRBJ2-2, the V gene TRBV24-1; D remains unclear. The CDR3 has 14 residues. Germline CDR1 reads KGHDR; CDR2 reads SFDVKD. V lost 0 bases, J lost 5 bases, and 6 bases lay in between. CDR3 amino acids: CATSDLWDTGELFF. The CDR3, as DNA: TGTGCCACCAGTGATTTGTGGGATACCGGGGAGCTGTTTTTT.

This chain's CDR3 is CASSPTVPNEKLFF. In DNA, the CDR3 is TGTGCCAGCAGTCCGACAGTACCTAATGAAAAACTGTTTTTT. J is TRBJ1-4 and V is TRBV12-3 or TRBV12-4, with D possibly matching TRBD1 (5 bases). The ends were cut back, 5 bases at V and 3 bases at J, with 10 bases in the middle. The CDR3 runs to 14 residues.

The chain recombines TRBV20-1 with TRBJ1-1, with TRBD1 matching over 9 bases. V shed 6 bases and J 4 bases; nucleotides not matched to a gene: 9. The CDR3 loop spans 14 amino acids. CDR1 and CDR2 (germline): DFQATT, SNEGSKA (reference sequence). The CDR3 DNA reads as TGCAGTGCATTAAAGACAGGGGGAGGCACTGAAGCTTTCTTT. Its protein is CSALKTGGGTEAFF.